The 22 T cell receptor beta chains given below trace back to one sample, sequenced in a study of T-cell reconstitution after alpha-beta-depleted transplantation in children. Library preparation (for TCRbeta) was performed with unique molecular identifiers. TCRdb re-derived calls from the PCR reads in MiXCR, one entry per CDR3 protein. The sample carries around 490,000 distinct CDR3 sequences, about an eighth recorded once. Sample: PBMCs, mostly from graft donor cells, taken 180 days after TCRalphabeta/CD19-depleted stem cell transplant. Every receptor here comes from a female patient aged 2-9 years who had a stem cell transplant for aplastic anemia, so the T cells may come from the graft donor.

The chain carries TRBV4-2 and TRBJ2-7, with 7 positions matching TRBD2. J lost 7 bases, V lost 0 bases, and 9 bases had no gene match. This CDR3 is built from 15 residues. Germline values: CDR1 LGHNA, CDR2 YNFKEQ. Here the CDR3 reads CASSQDMGGSREQYV. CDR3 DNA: TGTGCCAGCAGCCAAGATATGGGCGGGAGCCGAGAGCAGTACGTC.

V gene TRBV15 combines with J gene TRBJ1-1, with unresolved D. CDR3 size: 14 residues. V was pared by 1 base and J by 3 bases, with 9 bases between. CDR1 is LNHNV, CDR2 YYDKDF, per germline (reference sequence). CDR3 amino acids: CATSRGVRDTEAFF. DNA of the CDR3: TGTGCCACCAGCAGAGGGGTCCGGGACACTGAAGCTTTCTTT.

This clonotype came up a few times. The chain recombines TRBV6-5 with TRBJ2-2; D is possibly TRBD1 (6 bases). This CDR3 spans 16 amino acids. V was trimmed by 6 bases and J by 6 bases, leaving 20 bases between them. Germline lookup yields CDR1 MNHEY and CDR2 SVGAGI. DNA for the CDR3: TGTGCCAGCAGCTCCTTAAACCCTCAGGGGCCCGGGGAGCTGTTTTTT. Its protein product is CASSSLNPQGPGELFF.

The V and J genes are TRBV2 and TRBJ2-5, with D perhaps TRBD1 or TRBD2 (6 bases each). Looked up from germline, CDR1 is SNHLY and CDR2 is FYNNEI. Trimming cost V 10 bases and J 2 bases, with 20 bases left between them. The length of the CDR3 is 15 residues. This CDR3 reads CATTGQGTVQETQYF. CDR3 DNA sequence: TGTGCCACCACAGGTCAGGGGACTGTTCAAGAGACCCAGTACTTC.

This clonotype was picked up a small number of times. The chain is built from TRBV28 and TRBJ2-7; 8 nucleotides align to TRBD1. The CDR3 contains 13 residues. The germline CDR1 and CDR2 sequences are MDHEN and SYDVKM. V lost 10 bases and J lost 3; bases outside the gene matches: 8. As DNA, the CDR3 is TGTGCCACTCGGACAGGGAAAGGCTACGAGCAGTACTTC. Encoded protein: CATRTGKGYEQYF.

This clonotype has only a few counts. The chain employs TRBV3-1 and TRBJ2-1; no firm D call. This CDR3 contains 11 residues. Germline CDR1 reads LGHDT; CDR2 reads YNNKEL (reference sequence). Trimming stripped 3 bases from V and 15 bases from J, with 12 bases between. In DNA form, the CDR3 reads TGTGCCAGCAGCCAGGGTCTCGATGCGTTCTTC. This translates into CASSQGLDAFF.

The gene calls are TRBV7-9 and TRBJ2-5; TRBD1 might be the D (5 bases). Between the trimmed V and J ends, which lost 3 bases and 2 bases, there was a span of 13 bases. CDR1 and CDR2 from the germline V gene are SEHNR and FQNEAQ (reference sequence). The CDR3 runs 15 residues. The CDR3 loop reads CASSFSPTAQETQYF. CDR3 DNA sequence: TGTGCCAGCAGCTTCTCCCCGACAGCTCAAGAGACCCAGTACTTC.

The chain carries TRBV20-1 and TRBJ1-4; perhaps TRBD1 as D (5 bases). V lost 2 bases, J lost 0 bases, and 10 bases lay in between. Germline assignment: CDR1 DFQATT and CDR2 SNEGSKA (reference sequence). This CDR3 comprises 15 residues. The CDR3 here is CSARTGFTTNEKLFF. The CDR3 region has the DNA TGCAGTGCTAGAACAGGTTTTACAACTAATGAAAAACTGTTTTTT.

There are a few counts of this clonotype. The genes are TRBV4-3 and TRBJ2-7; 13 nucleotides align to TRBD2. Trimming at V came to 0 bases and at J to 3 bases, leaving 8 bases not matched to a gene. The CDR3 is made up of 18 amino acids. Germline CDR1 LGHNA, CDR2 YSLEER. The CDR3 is CASSQDRGLAGYGYEQYF. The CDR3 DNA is TGCGCCAGCAGCCAAGATAGGGGACTAGCGGGATACGGCTACGAGCAGTACTTC.

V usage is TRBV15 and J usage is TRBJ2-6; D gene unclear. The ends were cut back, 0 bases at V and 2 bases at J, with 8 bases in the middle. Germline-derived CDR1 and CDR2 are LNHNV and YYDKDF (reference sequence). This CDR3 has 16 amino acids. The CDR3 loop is CATSRDGMAGANVLTF. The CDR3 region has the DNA TGTGCCACCAGCAGAGATGGGATGGCTGGGGCCAACGTCCTGACTTTC.

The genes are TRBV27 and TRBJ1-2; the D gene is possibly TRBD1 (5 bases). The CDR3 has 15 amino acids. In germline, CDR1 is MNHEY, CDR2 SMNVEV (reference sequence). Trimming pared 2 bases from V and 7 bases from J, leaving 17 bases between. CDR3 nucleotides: TGTGCCAGCAGTTTAGCGGGCAGGGTGTTAAGTGGCTACACCTTC. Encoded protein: CASSLAGRVLSGYTF.

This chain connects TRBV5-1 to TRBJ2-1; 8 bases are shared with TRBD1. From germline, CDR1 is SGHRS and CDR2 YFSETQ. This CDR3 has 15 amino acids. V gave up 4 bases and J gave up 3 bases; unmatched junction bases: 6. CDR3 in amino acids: CASSPGQANYNEQFF. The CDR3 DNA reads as TGCGCCAGCAGCCCGGGACAGGCGAACTACAATGAGCAGTTCTTC.

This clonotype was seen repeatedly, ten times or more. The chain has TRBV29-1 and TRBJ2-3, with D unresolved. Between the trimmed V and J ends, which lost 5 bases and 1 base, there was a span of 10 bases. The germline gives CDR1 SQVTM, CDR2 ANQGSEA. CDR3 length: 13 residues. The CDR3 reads CSVSSRGTDTQYF. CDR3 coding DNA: TGCAGCGTTAGCAGCCGAGGCACAGATACGCAGTATTTT.

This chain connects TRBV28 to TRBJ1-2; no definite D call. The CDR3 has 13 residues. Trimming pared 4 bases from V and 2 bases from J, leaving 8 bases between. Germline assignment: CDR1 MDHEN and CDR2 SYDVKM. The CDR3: CASSSPINYGYTF. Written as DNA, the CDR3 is TGTGCCAGCAGTTCCCCAATCAACTATGGCTACACCTTC.

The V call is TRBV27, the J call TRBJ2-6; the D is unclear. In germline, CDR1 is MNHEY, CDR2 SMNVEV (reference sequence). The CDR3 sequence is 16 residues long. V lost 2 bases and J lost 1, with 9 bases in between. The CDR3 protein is CASSLRQTSGANVLTF. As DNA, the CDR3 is TGTGCCAGCAGTTTAAGGCAGACGTCTGGGGCCAACGTCCTGACTTTC. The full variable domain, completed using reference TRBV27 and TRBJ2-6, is EAQVTQNPRYLITVTGKKLTVTCSQNMNHEYMSWYRQDPGLGLRQIYYSMNVEVTDKGDVPEGYKVSRKEKRNFPLILESPSPNQTSLYFCASSLRQTSGANVLTFGAGSRLTVL.

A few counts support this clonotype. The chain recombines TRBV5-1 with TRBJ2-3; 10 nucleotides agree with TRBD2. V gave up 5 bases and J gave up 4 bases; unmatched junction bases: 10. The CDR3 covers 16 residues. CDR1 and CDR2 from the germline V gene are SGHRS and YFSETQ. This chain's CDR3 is CASRLTSGELADTQYF. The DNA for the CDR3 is TGCGCCAGCAGGCTTACTAGCGGGGAATTGGCAGATACGCAGTATTTT.

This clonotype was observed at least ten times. The DNA of the CDR3 is TGTGCCACCGGTCCCGGTCGTAGCAATCAGCCCCAGCATTTT. Encoded protein: CATGPGRSNQPQHF. This chain uses TRBV24-1 with TRBJ1-5; unclear D gene. Trimming pared 9 bases from V and 0 bases from J, leaving 11 bases between. CDR1 and CDR2 from the germline V gene are KGHDR and SFDVKD. The CDR3 extends over 14 amino acids.

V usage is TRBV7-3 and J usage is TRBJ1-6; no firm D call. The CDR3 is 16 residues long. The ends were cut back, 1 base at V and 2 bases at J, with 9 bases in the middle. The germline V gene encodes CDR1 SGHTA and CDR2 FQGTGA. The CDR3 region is CASSLMAVTYNSPLHF. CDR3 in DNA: TGTGCCAGCAGCTTAATGGCAGTTACCTATAATTCACCCCTCCACTTT.

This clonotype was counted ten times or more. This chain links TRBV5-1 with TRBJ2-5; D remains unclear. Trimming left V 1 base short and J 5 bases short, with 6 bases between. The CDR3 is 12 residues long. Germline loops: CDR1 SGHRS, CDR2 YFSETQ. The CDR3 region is CASSLSKETQYF. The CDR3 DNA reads TGCGCCAGCAGCTTGTCGAAGGAGACCCAGTACTTC. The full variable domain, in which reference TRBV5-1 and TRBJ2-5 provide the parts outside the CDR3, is KAGVTQTPRYLIKTRGQQVTLSCSPISGHRSVSWYQQTPGQGLQFLFEYFSETQRNKGNFPGRFSGRQFSNSRSEMNVSTLELGDSALYLCASSLSKETQYFGPGTRLLVL.

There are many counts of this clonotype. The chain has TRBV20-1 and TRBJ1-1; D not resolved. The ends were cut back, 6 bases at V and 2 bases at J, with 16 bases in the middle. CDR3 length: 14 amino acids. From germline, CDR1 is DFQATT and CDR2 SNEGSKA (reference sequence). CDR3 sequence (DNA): TGCAGTGCGGGTTCTGAAGCGATTAACACTGAAGCTTTCTTT. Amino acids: CSAGSEAINTEAFF.

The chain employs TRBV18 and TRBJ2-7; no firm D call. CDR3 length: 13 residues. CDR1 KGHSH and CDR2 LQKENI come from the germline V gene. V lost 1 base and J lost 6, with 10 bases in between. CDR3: CASSPLESSEQYV. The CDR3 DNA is TGTGCCAGCTCACCACTAGAGAGCTCCGAGCAGTACGTC.

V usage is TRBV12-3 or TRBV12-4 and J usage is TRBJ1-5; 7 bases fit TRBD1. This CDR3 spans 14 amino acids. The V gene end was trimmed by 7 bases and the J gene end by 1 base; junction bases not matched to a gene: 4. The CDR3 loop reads CASTPGQSNQPQHF. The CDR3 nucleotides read TGTGCCAGCACCCCGGGACAGAGCAATCAGCCCCAGCATTTT.